Listed below are T cell receptor beta chains from one sample, sequenced in a study of blood T cell repertoires in COVID-19. The repertoire was sequenced with immunoSEQ multiplex PCR; TCRdb's copy has only in-frame clones and lacks some. The table shows roughly 110,000 clones, with around 84% occurring only once. Sequencing was carried out using peripheral blood. The receptor source for this set is a man aged 35-49 years with acute or convalescent COVID-19. Each CDR3 is given with its conserved first and last residue. D genes are given only for firm matches. Only part of the rows carry a size: once, few, many, or a class if the clone is expanded.

J,size,V,D,DNA,CDR3
TRBJ1-3,-,TRBV5-6,TRBD1,TGTGCCAGCAGCGAACCGGGACAGGTTCCCTCAGTCACTGGAAACACCATATATTTT,CASSEPGQVPSVTGNTIYF
TRBJ2-2,-,TRBV11-2,-,TGTGCCAGCAGCCCCCCCAACATTGGCACCGGGGAGCTGTTTTTT,CASSPPNIGTGELFF
TRBJ1-2,-,TRBV6-6,-,TGTGCCAGCAGTTCCCTATCCAGGAACTATGGCTACACCTTC,CASSSLSRNYGYTF
TRBJ2-7,-,TRBV6-1,-,TGTGCCAGCAGTGAAACAGGATCCTACGAGCAGTACTTC,CASSETGSYEQYF
TRBJ2-3,-,TRBV7-2,-,TGTGCCAGCAGGGTAGAGAGAAAAGATACGCAGTATTTT,CASRVERKDTQYF
TRBJ1-2,-,TRBV5-4,-,TGTGCCAGCAGCTTATCCGGGGGAGCCTATGGCTACACCTTC,CASSLSGGAYGYTF
TRBJ1-1,-,TRBV3-1/TRBV3-2,-,TGTGCCAGCAGCCAAGAACAGAAAACCACTGAAGCTTTCTTT,CASSQEQKTTEAFF
TRBJ1-1,-,TRBV6-6,-,TGTGCCAGCAGTCCTCGACAGTCGACTGAAGCTTTCTTT,CASSPRQSTEAFF
TRBJ2-7,-,TRBV5-5,-,TGTGCCAGCAGCTTGGTACAGGGAAACGGCGGCTACGAGCAGTACTTC,CASSLVQGNGGYEQYF
TRBJ2-3,-,TRBV14,-,TGTGCCAGCAGCCAAGGCGGGTGGGCAGATACGCAGTATTTT,CASSQGGWADTQYF
TRBJ2-2,once,TRBV7-2,-,TGTGCCAGCAGCTTAGCGTCCGGGGCCGGGGAGCTGTTTTTT,CASSLASGAGELFF
TRBJ1-1,-,TRBV2,-,TGTGCCAGCAGTGAAGACATGAACACTGAAGCTTTCTTT,CASSEDMNTEAFF
TRBJ2-3,-,TRBV30,-,TGTGCCTGGAGTGCGACTAGAAAGGGGATAGATACGCAGTATTTT,CAWSATRKGIDTQYF
TRBJ2-5,-,TRBV7-9,-,TGTGCCAGCAGCACTACCGGAAAAGAGACCCAGTACTTC,CASSTTGKETQYF
TRBJ1-1,few,TRBV4-1,-,TGCGCCAGCAGCCAAGGGGGGGTGAACACTGAAGCTTTCTTT,CASSQGGVNTEAFF
TRBJ1-4,few,TRBV6-1,-,TGTGCCAGCAGTGAAGTAGAACAGACAAAACTGTTTTTT,CASSEVEQTKLFF
TRBJ1-1,-,TRBV6-5,TRBD1,TGTGCCAGCGGGAGACAGGGACTGAACACTGAAGCTTTCTTT,CASGRQGLNTEAFF
TRBJ2-7,-,TRBV19,TRBD2,TGTGCCAGTAGTTCCGGGACTAGCGCCAGGTACGAGCAGTACTTC,CASSSGTSARYEQYF
TRBJ1-4,-,TRBV7-9,TRBD1,TGTGCCAGCAGCTTGCGGGACAGGGGGCTCGATGAAAAACTGTTTTTT,CASSLRDRGLDEKLFF
TRBJ2-5,-,TRBV5-4,TRBD2,TGTGCCAGCAGCGGAGCGTCGGGACTAGCGTTGAAGACCCAGTACTTC,CASSGASGLALKTQYF
TRBJ2-2,-,TRBV5-5,-,TGTGCCAGCAGCTTTTCGTCACAGTCGAACACCGGGGAGCTGTTTTTT,CASSFSSQSNTGELFF
TRBJ2-1,-,TRBV19,-,TGTGCCAGTACAATCGGCGGGACGGGGTACAATGAGCAGTTCTTC,CASTIGGTGYNEQFF
TRBJ2-7,-,TRBV3-1/TRBV3-2,-,TGTGCCAGCAGCCAGCAGTGGAGCTCCTACGAGCAGTACTTC,CASSQQWSSYEQYF
TRBJ1-1,-,TRBV7-2,TRBD1,TGTGCCAGCAGCATACGGGACAGAGAGAACACTGAAGCTTTCTTT,CASSIRDRENTEAFF
TRBJ2-1,-,TRBV10-3,TRBD2,TGTGCCATCAGTACTAGCGGGGGGCACAATGAGCAGTTCTTC,CAISTSGGHNEQFF
TRBJ1-4,-,TRBV10-3,TRBD1,TGTGCCATCAGTGAGTCGGGGGACAGCGATTATAATGAAAAACTGTTTTTT,CAISESGDSDYNEKLFF
TRBJ2-5,-,TRBV18,TRBD2,TGTGCCAGCTCACCAACAATACTAACTAGCGCGGAGACCCAGTACTTC,CASSPTILTSAETQYF
TRBJ1-1,-,TRBV4-1,TRBD1,TGCGCCAGCCGACAGGGAACTGAAGCTTTCTTT,CASRQGTEAFF
TRBJ2-1,-,TRBV29-1,TRBD2,TGCAGCGTTGAAGTGGAGCGGGGGGCCGACAATGAGCAGTTCTTC,CSVEVERGADNEQFF
TRBJ1-1,-,TRBV19,-,TGTGCCAGTAGTATAGATTTGGCCACTGAAGCTTTCTTT,CASSIDLATEAFF
TRBJ2-5,-,TRBV18,-,TGTGCCAGCTCATTGATCTCGGAGACGAACCAAGAGACCCAGTACTTC,CASSLISETNQETQYF
TRBJ2-1,-,TRBV4-1,TRBD1,TGCGCCAGCGGAGCCCAGGGGGCGGTTGAGCAGTTCTTC,CASGAQGAVEQFF
TRBJ1-6,-,TRBV5-1,TRBD1,TGCGCCAGCAGCTTCCGACAGGGGGATCCTGGTTCACCCCTCCACTTT,CASSFRQGDPGSPLHF
TRBJ2-7,-,TRBV6-6,-,TGTGCCAGCAGTTACTTCCGACAGCCCCGAACCTACGAGCAGTACTTC,CASSYFRQPRTYEQYF
TRBJ2-3,-,TRBV11-2,TRBD2,TGTGCCAGCAGCTTAGGTGGAGCGGGGTACGACTGGGGTACGCAGTATTTT,CASSLGGAGYDWGTQYF
TRBJ1-5,-,TRBV7-2,TRBD1,TGTGCCAGCAGCTTAGCGACAGGGTCTGGGCAGCCCCAGCATTTT,CASSLATGSGQPQHF
TRBJ1-4,-,TRBV10-3,-,TGTGCCATCAGTGAGATGTCCTGGGGTGCCAGGGAGGCTGAAAAACTGTTTTTT,CAISEMSWGAREAEKLFF
TRBJ1-1,-,TRBV19,TRBD1,TGTGCCAGTAGTCTCCAGACAGGGGGGAACACTGAAGCTTTCTTT,CASSLQTGGNTEAFF
TRBJ1-4,-,TRBV7-9,TRBD1,TGTGCCACCGAGGGGACAGGGATTGAAAAACTGTTTTTT,CATEGTGIEKLFF
TRBJ2-5,-,TRBV2,-,TGTGCCAGGAGAAGACAAGAGACCCAGTACTTC,CARRRQETQYF
TRBJ2-3,once,TRBV27,TRBD1,TGTGCCAGCAGTTCCACAGGGGGCCGTGCAGATACGCAGTATTTT,CASSSTGGRADTQYF
TRBJ2-7,-,TRBV13,-,TGTGCCAGCAGCTATACAGGGCCCAAAAGCGAGCAGTACTTC,CASSYTGPKSEQYF
TRBJ2-1,-,TRBV4-2,TRBD2,TGTGCCAGCAGCCCCGCCCTAGCGGGGGGGCGGAATGAGCAGTTCTTC,CASSPALAGGRNEQFF
TRBJ1-2,-,TRBV5-1,-,TGCGCCAGCAGCTTGGATGGGGGGTATGGCTACACCTTC,CASSLDGGYGYTF
TRBJ2-7,-,TRBV24-1,TRBD1,TGTGCCACCACTGGGACAGGAGGCGAGCAGTACTTC,CATTGTGGEQYF
TRBJ1-1,medium-sized,TRBV27,-,TGTGCCATCCGGGACTTCCTGAACACTGAAGCTTTCTTT,CAIRDFLNTEAFF
TRBJ2-7,-,TRBV28,-,TGTGCCAGCAGTTTATTTGACAGGCCCTACGAGCAGTACTTC,CASSLFDRPYEQYF
TRBJ2-5,-,TRBV6-5,TRBD1,TGTGCCAGCAGTCGAATGACAGGGGGCAGGGAGACCCAGTACTTC,CASSRMTGGRETQYF
TRBJ2-7,-,TRBV5-1,TRBD1,TGCGCCAGCAGCTTGGCCGGGACAGGATCCTACGAGCAGTACTTC,CASSLAGTGSYEQYF
TRBJ2-1,-,TRBV29-1,-,TGCAGCGTTTCCCTAGTTGTGCGCGATGAGCAGTTCTTC,CSVSLVVRDEQFF
TRBJ2-2,-,TRBV10-3,TRBD1,TGTGCCATCAGTGAGGGACAGGGGACCACCGGGGAGCTGTTTTTT,CAISEGQGTTGELFF
TRBJ1-2,-,TRBV7-2,-,TGTGCCAGCAGCTCAAGTACAAACCCTAACTATGGCTACACCTTC,CASSSSTNPNYGYTF
TRBJ2-7,-,TRBV5-1,TRBD1,TGCGCCAGCAGCTTCCAAGGTGGGACAGACTCCTACGAGCAGTACTTC,CASSFQGGTDSYEQYF
TRBJ2-1,once,TRBV7-3,TRBD2,TGTGCCAGCAGCCCCCAGACTAGCGGGGCCTTCGATGAGCAGTTCTTC,CASSPQTSGAFDEQFF
TRBJ2-5,-,TRBV21-1,-,TGTGCCAGCAGCCAGGTAAGACAGCCGGGCCGGGAGACCCAGTACTTC,CASSQVRQPGRETQYF
TRBJ2-4,-,TRBV6-2/TRBV6-3,-,TGTGCCAGCAGCGCGCGGAAGGGACACGAAAACATTCAGTACTTC,CASSARKGHENIQYF
TRBJ2-2,-,TRBV5-4,-,TGTGCCAGCAGCGAGGGACACCCAAACACCGGGGAGCTGTTTTTT,CASSEGHPNTGELFF